This TCR beta chain is drawn from a study of post-analysis software for immune sequencing data. Looking at the study overall: Disease courses included relapsing-remitting, secondary progressive and progressive-relapsing multiple sclerosis.

Included in the TCR beta cDNA libraries were unique molecular identifiers. TCRdb reanalysed the PCR reads using MiXCR and keeps one entry per CDR3 protein. This repertoire shows hundreds of thousands of distinct CDR3 sequences, over 30% found once; its top ten account for 7.6%. A word on this clonotype: The antigen remains unidentified.

Between the trimmed V and J ends, which lost 4 bases and 3 bases, there was a span of 12 bases. CDR3 size: 14 residues. Germline V lookup: CDR1 MGHDK, CDR2 SYGVNS. Notes on the study in general: Normalized Chao1 diversity was significantly reduced in patients versus controls. The F measure placed samples prepared in the same batch into strongly shared clusters. Five TRBV segments, including TRBV5-6, TRBV5-1 and TRBV20-1, were more frequent in patients than controls.

The chain has TRBV25-1 and TRBJ2-5, with a weak D call TRBD2 (6 bases). The clonotype originates from a girl aged 2 to 10 with multiple sclerosis. The sequenced sample was blood. In DNA, the CDR3 is TGTGCCAGCAGTGCGCATAGACTAGAAGAGACCCAGTACTTC. It codes for CASSAHRLEETQYF.